These T cell receptor beta chains were read from a single sample in a study of control samples from healthy donors and cancer patients. Measured with immunoSEQ multiplex PCR; TCRdb has only the in-frame clones, and not every one. The table has some 110,000 clones, around 91% seen once; the top ten hold around 1.1%. Sequencing input: PBMCs. These receptors came from a woman aged 45 to 65 with colorectal cancer. CDR3s include the opening cysteine and the closing phenylalanine or tryptophan.

v_call	j_call	cdr3_aa
TRBV20-1	TRBJ2-7	CSASIGGGYEQYF
TRBV7-9	TRBJ1-1	CASTDVGTEAFF
TRBV7-8	TRBJ1-6	CASSFRVTQSPLHF
TRBV20-1	TRBJ1-1	CSAFRNTEAFF
TRBV18	TRBJ1-2	CASSPPPGAGYYGYTF
TRBV9	TRBJ1-2	CASSRPTGGINGYTF
TRBV6-5	TRBJ2-3	CASSKTRTDTQYF
TRBV7-2	TRBJ2-2	CASSSGTVPTGELFF
TRBV6-1	TRBJ2-7	CASSEPGRGSVYEQYF
TRBV19	TRBJ2-7	CASRDRYEQYF